A selection of T cell receptor beta chains follows, all from one sample in a study of blood T cells in healthy people across ages. TCRdb re-called the 5' RACE reads with MiXCR, one entry per CDR3 protein. Of fewer than 800,000 distinct CDR3 sequences in the sample, about 25% were seen once. This sample was also put to use in a study of T cells of mothers and their children.

The specimen was blood. The receptors originated from a boy aged 10-17 years in good health. CDR3s include the opening cysteine and the closing phenylalanine or tryptophan.

>13|TRBV5-6
CASSQWGNQPQHF
>13|TRBV12-3/TRBV12-4
CASRGTSGSPWFF
>13|TRBV4-1
CASSQAGLVEAFF
>12|TRBV29-1
CSGSGDGETQYF
>16|TRBV9
CASSVGPDGTNEKLFF
>13|TRBV6-2/TRBV6-3
CASSYPLRYEQYF
>16|TRBV10-3
CAISALNQGTDTEAFF
>16|TRBV28
CASSLLGTEEANEQFF
>18|TRBV7-8
CASSFRMFVGTGNTEAFF
>15|TRBV20-1
CSATKGQEDTDTQYF